This TCR beta chain was documented in a study of blood T cell repertoires in COVID-19 (dated by TCRdb to 2020 to 2021). Background for the entire study: Samples covering the acute and convalescent phases of COVID-19 were provided by collaborators in the United States, Italy and Spain. The repertoires were released in a freely available public database intended as a resource for research on the immune response to SARS-CoV-2. Where available, HLA class I and class II types were obtained from metadata supplied by the sample provider rather than from assay-based typing. The prospective study material was composed of cDNA or gDNA derived from T cells, B-cell-depleted T cells, or PBMCs. A de-identified subject ID, COVID-19 status, age in years and sex were almost always included in the sample metadata. The dataset comprised deeply sampled blood TCRbeta repertoires from subjects exposed to, actively infected with, or recovered from COVID-19. Samples were obtained from the ongoing ImmuneRACE study (first 160 participants) and from some 1,200 subjects provided by 6 global collaborators. Study-wide conclusions, independent of this receptor: The quantity of clinical and demographic metadata differed by source and by participant and was supplied without curation.

Here V drops 7 bases and J drops 0 bases, and the junction holds 12 bases not matched to any gene. Reading the germline V gene (reference sequence) gives CDR1 GTSNPN and CDR2 SVGIG. Counted from cysteine to phenylalanine, this CDR3 has 16 amino acids. Only CDR3 DNA is held: 48 bases, read in frame from base 1. TCRbeta CDR3 regions were amplified from genomic DNA using the immunoSEQ Assay, a bias-controlled multiplex PCR. On the study's bioinformatics: The number of nucleated cells in each sample was estimated from the amplification of reference gene primers within the assay. Sequence reads were collapsed and filtered to measure the absolute abundance of every unique TCRbeta CDR3 rearrangement. For each sample, productive Simpson clonality was calculated as the square root of Simpson's diversity index across productive rearrangements. TCRdb holds this immuneACCESS table with in-frame rearrangements only. Some clones are missing; in checked studies, unresolved V genes explain under half, and the rest has no known cause. V, J and clone size were drawn from that table, and D and trimming were deduced from the DNA. The sample table shows about 110,000 clones, and around nine tenths are seen once. The ten biggest clones cover roughly 4.5% of the sample.

Collaborating institutions collected whole blood in K2EDTA tubes following their own protocols. For TCRbeta analysis, collaborators shipped samples as frozen whole blood, isolated PBMCs, or DNA extracted from either of those sample types. Worth noting for this clone: The specificity of this receptor is unknown. No much larger clonotype is one base removed from it; base qualities were not supplied.

Input material: peripheral blood. The chain links TRBV30 with TRBJ2-3, and 8 bases in between align with TRBD2. The receptor's source is a man aged 35-49 years with acute or convalescent COVID-19. The DNA reads as follows: TGTGCCTCCAGGACACGACTAGCGTCTAGCACAGATACGCAGTATTTT. It encodes CASRTRLASSTDTQYF.